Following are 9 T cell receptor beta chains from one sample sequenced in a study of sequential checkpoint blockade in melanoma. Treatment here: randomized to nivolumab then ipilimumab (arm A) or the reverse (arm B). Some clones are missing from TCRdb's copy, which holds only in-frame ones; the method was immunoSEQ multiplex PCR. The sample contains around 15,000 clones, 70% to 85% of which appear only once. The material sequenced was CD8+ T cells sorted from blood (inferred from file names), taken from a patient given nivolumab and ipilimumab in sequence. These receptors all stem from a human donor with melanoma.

In nucleotides, the CDR3 is TGTGCCAGCAGCGAAAACGTCCGGGACAGGTCGACAGATACGCAGTATTTT. This sequence encodes CASSENVRDRSTDTQYF. V gene TRBV7-8 combines with J gene TRBJ2-3; 8 nucleotides match TRBD1. Germline lookup yields CDR1 SGHVS and CDR2 FQNEAQ. The CDR3 contains 17 residues. V was clipped by 5 bases and J by 3 bases; unmatched bases: 13.

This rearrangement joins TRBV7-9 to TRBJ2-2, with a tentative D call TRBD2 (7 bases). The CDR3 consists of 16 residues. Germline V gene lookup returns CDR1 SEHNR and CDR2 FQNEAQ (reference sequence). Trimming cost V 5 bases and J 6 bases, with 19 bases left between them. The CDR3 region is CASSPRSTGRAGELFF. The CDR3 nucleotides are TGTGCCAGCAGCCCTCGTTCTACAGGGAGGGCCGGGGAGCTGTTTTTT.

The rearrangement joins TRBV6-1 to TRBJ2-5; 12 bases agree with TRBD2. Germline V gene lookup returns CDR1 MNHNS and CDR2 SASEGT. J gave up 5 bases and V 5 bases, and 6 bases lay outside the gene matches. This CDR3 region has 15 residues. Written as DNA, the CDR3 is TGTGCCAGCAGTAGGGCTAGCGGGGGGGCGGAGACCCAGTACTTC. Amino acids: CASSRASGGAETQYF.

DNA of the CDR3: TGTGCCAGCAGTGATCCGGGACAGTATAGCAATCAGCCCCAGCATTTT. Translation: CASSDPGQYSNQPQHF. The genes are TRBV6-1 and TRBJ1-5; 7 bases are a match to TRBD1. Germline assignment: CDR1 MNHNS and CDR2 SASEGT. The CDR3 contains 16 residues. Losses at the gene ends were 3 bases for V and 0 bases for J; bases not matched to a gene: 5.

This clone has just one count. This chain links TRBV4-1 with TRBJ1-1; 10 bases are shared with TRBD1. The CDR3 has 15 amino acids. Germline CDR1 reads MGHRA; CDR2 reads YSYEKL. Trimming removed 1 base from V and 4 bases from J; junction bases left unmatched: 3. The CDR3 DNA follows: TGCGCCAGCAGCCAAGGGGGGACAGGGGCCACTGAAGCTTTCTTT. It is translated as CASSQGGTGATEAFF.

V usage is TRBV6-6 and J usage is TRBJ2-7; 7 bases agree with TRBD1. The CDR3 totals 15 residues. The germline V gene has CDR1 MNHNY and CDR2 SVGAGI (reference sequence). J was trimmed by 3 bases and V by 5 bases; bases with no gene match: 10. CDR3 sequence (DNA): TGTGCCAGCAGTCAGATTAGGACAGGATACTACGAGCAGTACTTC. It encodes CASSQIRTGYYEQYF.

DNA of the CDR3: TGTGCCAGCAGTTCTGGACCGGGGAATGAGCAGTTCTTC. Protein product: CASSSGPGNEQFF. The V call is TRBV6-5, the J call TRBJ2-1; D might be TRBD2 (5 bases). This CDR3 comprises 13 residues. Trimming shortened V by 4 bases and J by 7 bases, and 11 bases separated the two germline ends. The germline V gene has CDR1 MNHEY and CDR2 SVGAGI.

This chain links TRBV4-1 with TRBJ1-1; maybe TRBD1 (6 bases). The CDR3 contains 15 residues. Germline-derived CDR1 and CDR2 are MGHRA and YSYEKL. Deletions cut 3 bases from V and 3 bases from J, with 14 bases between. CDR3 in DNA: TGCGCCAGCAGCCACGTCCAGGGGCTTTACACTGAAGCTTTCTTT. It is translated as CASSHVQGLYTEAFF.

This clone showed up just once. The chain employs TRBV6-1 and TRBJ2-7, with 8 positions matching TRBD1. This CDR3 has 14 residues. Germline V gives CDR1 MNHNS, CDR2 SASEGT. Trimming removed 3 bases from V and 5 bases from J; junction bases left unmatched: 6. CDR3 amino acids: CASSDSDRGDEQYF. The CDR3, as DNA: TGTGCCAGCAGTGACAGTGACAGGGGCGACGAGCAGTACTTC.